The subject of this entry is one T cell receptor (beta chain). The same CDR3 also results from other DNA sequences found in this sample. The data originate from a study of blood T cell repertoires in COVID-19. Study-wide context: The United States, Italy and Spain provided the acute and convalescent COVID-19 samples.

Per the study methods: Amplification of reference gene primers was used by the study to estimate nucleated cell counts. Clones were read by immunoSEQ multiplex PCR, and TCRdb kept only the in-frame ones, dropping some. That table gives V, J and clone size, and the DNA gave D and trimming. Here the sample spans 200,000 to 300,000 clones, 75% to 90% being singletons. The germline V gene has CDR1 MNHEY and CDR2 SVGAGI. CDR3 length: 14 amino acids. Trimming stripped 2 bases from V and 7 bases from J, with 12 bases between. The TCR originated in a man aged 30-40 years with active or convalescent COVID-19. The rearrangement links TRBV6-5 to TRBJ1-5; maybe TRBD1 (5 bases). Sequencing was carried out using peripheral blood. The CDR3 sequence: CASSYGRGGQPQHF. CDR3 DNA: TGTGCCAGCAGTTACGGGAGGGGCGGGCAGCCCCAGCATTTT.